Shown below are 25 T cell receptor beta chains from a single sample sequenced in a study of T cell changes during pregnancy in multiple sclerosis. Sequenced by immunoSEQ multiplex PCR; TCRdb stores in-frame clones only, minus some. In the table there are over 40,000 clones, nearly 95% of which are singletons. This specimen was peripheral blood, taken in the third trimester of pregnancy. The receptor set was obtained from a female donor with multiple sclerosis, enrolled in a pregnancy study.

This rearrangement joins TRBV5-4 to TRBJ2-2; D is unresolved. V lost 6 bases, J lost 6 bases, and 15 bases lay in between. This CDR3 region has 14 residues. Germline V CDR1 and CDR2: SGHNT, YYREEE (reference sequence). CDR3 amino acids: CASTTLSRAGELFF. The CDR3 DNA reads as TGTGCCAGCACCACCCTATCCCGCGCCGGGGAGCTGTTTTTT.

This clone was recorded a few times. This rearrangement joins TRBV19 to TRBJ1-1; D is uncertain. CDR3 length: 10 amino acids. Trimming took off 7 bases at V and 6 bases at J, with 6 bases between the two ends. Germline V gene data show CDR1 as LNHDA and CDR2 as SQIVND (reference sequence). CDR3 protein: CASKAPEAFF. The CDR3 coding sequence is TGTGCCAGTAAAGCACCTGAAGCTTTCTTT. Full variable domain (rest looked up from reference TRBV19 and TRBJ1-1): DGGITQSPKYLFRKEGQNVTLSCEQNLNHDAMYWYRQDPGQGLRLIYYSQIVNDFQKGDIAEGYSVSREKKESFPLTVTSAQKNPTAFYLCASKAPEAFFGQGTRLTVV.

The V call is TRBV5-1, the J call TRBJ2-5; possibly TRBD2 for D (6 bases). V lost 0 bases to trimming and J lost 0 bases, with 9 bases between them. This CDR3 has 15 residues. CDR1 and CDR2 (germline): SGHRS, YFSETQ. The CDR3 bases are TGCGCCAGCAGCTTGGGTCTAGCGTACCAAGAGACCCAGTACTTC. Translating gives CASSLGLAYQETQYF.

This clone was found a few times. The chain carries TRBV7-9 and TRBJ1-1, with D tentatively TRBD1 (6 bases). The CDR3 is 14 residues long. Germline V gene data show CDR1 as SEHNR and CDR2 as FQNEAQ (reference sequence). V dropped 2 bases and J dropped 12 bases, with 19 bases sitting between them. CDR3 region: CASSLTAGELRPFF. Here the CDR3 DNA reads TGTGCCAGCAGCTTAACAGCAGGGGAGCTTCGGCCTTTCTTT. The variable domain in full, with the rest retrieved from reference TRBV7-9 and TRBJ1-1, is DTGVSQNPRHKITKRGQNVTFRCDPISEHNRLYWYRQTLGQGPEFLTYFQNEAQLEKSRLLSDRFSAERPKGSFSTLEIQRTEQGDSAMYLCASSLTAGELRPFFGQGTRLTVV.

The chain links TRBV5-6 to TRBJ1-3, with D tentatively TRBD1 (5 bases). With 4 bases removed from V and 3 bases from J, the gap between germline ends came to 14 bases. The CDR3 has 15 residues. CDR1 is SGHDT and CDR2 is YYEEEE in the germline V gene. In nucleotides, the CDR3 is TGTGCCAGCAGCCGGCGGGGCGCCTATGGAAACACCATATATTTT. The encoded protein is CASSRRGAYGNTIYF.

The chain links TRBV19 to TRBJ2-5; 14 positions match TRBD2. CDR1 is LNHDA, CDR2 SQIVND, per germline (reference sequence). The CDR3 sequence is 16 residues long. V was pared by 7 bases and J by 3 bases, with 7 bases of the junction left unmatched. CDR3 sequence reads: CASTPRTSGRKETQYF. CDR3 nucleotide sequence: TGTGCCAGTACTCCAAGGACTAGCGGGAGGAAAGAGACCCAGTACTTC.

The CDR3 here is CASSLGQPAYEQYF. The CDR3 DNA follows: TGTGCCAGCAGCTTGGGACAGCCAGCCTACGAGCAGTACTTC. The chain is built from TRBV11-2 and TRBJ2-7; 7 nucleotides align to TRBD1. Germline V gene sequence: CDR1 SGHAT, CDR2 FQNNGV. The CDR3 is 14 amino acids. The V and J ends lost 3 bases and 2 bases, in that order; junction bases with no gene match: 4.

The chain combines TRBV7-2 with TRBJ2-1, with TRBD1 matching over 7 bases. J lost 7 bases, V lost 5 bases, and 17 bases had no gene match. The CDR3 has 17 amino acids. The germline CDR1 and CDR2 sequences are SGHTA and FQGNSA. CDR3 bases: TGTGCCAGCAGCCTGACGTGGGGCAGGGGGTTTAGTAATGAGCAGTTCTTC. This codes for CASSLTWGRGFSNEQFF.

This clone appeared a single time. V gene TRBV6-1 combines with J gene TRBJ2-2; 8 nucleotides align to TRBD1. V gave up 3 bases and J gave up 5 bases; unmatched junction bases: 5. The germline V gene has CDR1 MNHNS and CDR2 SASEGT. The CDR3 is 15 residues long. The CDR3 bases are TGTGCCAGCAGTGACGGGACAGGTACAACCGGGGAGCTGTTTTTT. Its protein is CASSDGTGTTGELFF.

The V gene is TRBV4-1, the J gene TRBJ2-3; 14 bases fit TRBD2. V was pared by 5 bases and J by 3 bases, with 7 bases of the junction left unmatched. Germline V CDR1 and CDR2: MGHRA, YSYEKL. This CDR3 is built from 17 residues. In DNA form, the CDR3 reads TGCGCCAGCAGCTTCACCGGGACTAGCGGGAGTACAGATACGCAGTATTTT. Translated: CASSFTGTSGSTDTQYF.

This chain uses TRBV6-5 with TRBJ2-7; no clear D gene. Germline V gene sequence: CDR1 MNHEY, CDR2 SVGAGI. The CDR3 consists of 11 residues. The V end lost 2 bases, the J end lost 5 bases, and 4 bases lay between the germline ends. In nucleotides, the CDR3 is TGTGCCAGCAGTTACCTAAACGAGCAGTACTTC. Residues: CASSYLNEQYF.

In its sample, this clone was seen once. The chain has TRBV18 and TRBJ2-4; TRBD2 might be the D (5 bases). Germline V gene sequence: CDR1 KGHSH, CDR2 LQKENI. This CDR3 contains 14 residues. Trimming removed 3 bases from V and 3 bases from J, with 9 bases in between. CDR3 in DNA: TGTGCCAGCTCACCGACCAGCGGCAAAAACATTCAGTACTTC. Its protein is CASSPTSGKNIQYF.

The CDR3 DNA reads TGTGCCAGCAGCCAAGATCGAAAACAGGGGGCGTGGGGGACCCAGTACTTC. Translating it yields CASSQDRKQGAWGTQYF. The chain couples TRBV14 to TRBJ2-5; TRBD1 aligns across 9 bases. There are 17 residues in the CDR3. Germline values: CDR1 SGHDN, CDR2 FVKESK. V trimming: 0 bases; J trimming: 7 bases; junction bases outside the gene matches: 12. The full variable domain, rest sourced from reference TRBV14 and TRBJ2-5, is EAGVTQFPSHSVIEKGQTVTLRCDPISGHDNLYWYRRVMGKEIKFLLHFVKESKQDESGMPNNRFLAERTGGTYSTLKVQPAELEDSGVYFCASSQDRKQGAWGTQYFGPGTRLLVL.

V usage is TRBV7-9 and J usage is TRBJ2-3; 11 bases align to TRBD2. CDR1 SEHNR and CDR2 FQNEAQ come from the germline V gene (reference sequence). The V gene end was trimmed by 4 bases and the J gene end by 6 bases; junction bases not matched to a gene: 9. This CDR3 comprises 16 residues. The CDR3 sequence: CASSSSTSGSADTQYF. The CDR3 nucleotides read TGTGCCAGCAGCTCCTCCACTAGCGGGAGTGCCGATACGCAGTATTTT.

The chain employs TRBV2 and TRBJ2-7, with D maybe TRBD2 (7 bases). CDR3 length: 12 amino acids. Germline lookup yields CDR1 SNHLY and CDR2 FYNNEI. V gave up 6 bases and J gave up 6 bases, with 12 bases separating them. The CDR3 region has the DNA TGTGCCAGCAGCCGGGGGGCGGGCGAGCAGTACTTC. This encodes CASSRGAGEQYF.

This rearrangement joins TRBV19 to TRBJ2-3; TRBD2 aligns across 13 bases. Germline CDR1 reads LNHDA; CDR2 reads SQIVND (reference sequence). The V segment lost 6 bases and the J segment 5 bases; nucleotides outside the gene matches: 8. This CDR3 is 16 amino acids long. CDR3 region: CASSRLAGGVRDTQYF. As DNA, the CDR3 is TGTGCCAGTAGCAGACTAGCGGGAGGTGTAAGAGATACGCAGTATTTT.

The chain couples TRBV11-2 to TRBJ2-3; a possible D gene is TRBD1 (5 bases). The V gene lost 4 bases and the J gene lost 4 bases, with 18 bases spanning the gap. Germline-derived CDR1 and CDR2 are SGHAT and FQNNGV. CDR3 length: 16 residues. The CDR3 DNA reads as TGTGCCAGCAGCTCCCTATCCAGAAGGGGCCCAGATACGCAGTATTTT. Its protein is CASSSLSRRGPDTQYF.

The rearrangement joins TRBV25-1 to TRBJ1-2; TRBD1 matches at 7 bases. This CDR3 has 13 amino acids. From germline, CDR1 is MGHDK and CDR2 SYGVNS. V was clipped by 6 bases and J by 4 bases; unmatched bases: 5. The CDR3 DNA reads as TGTGCCAGCAGCTCGACAGGGCCCTATGGCTACACCTTC. Translated: CASSSTGPYGYTF.

The chain uses TRBV6-5 and TRBJ2-3; TRBD2 matches 8 bases. The V and J ends lost 0 bases and 4 bases, in that order; junction bases with no gene match: 3. There are 15 residues in the CDR3. Germline CDR1 MNHEY, CDR2 SVGAGI. CDR3 bases: TGTGCCAGCAGTTACTCGCGGGGGGCCTCAGATACGCAGTATTTT. It yields the protein CASSYSRGASDTQYF.

This clone was seen just once. The genes are TRBV28 and TRBJ2-7; tentatively, D is TRBD1 (6 bases). Looked up from germline, CDR1 is MDHEN and CDR2 is SYDVKM. V dropped 5 bases and J dropped 1 base, with 21 bases sitting between them. The CDR3 length is 17 residues. CDR3 bases: TGTGCCAGCAGTAAAAATCCCAACAGGGTAGTATCCTACGAGCAGTACTTC. Residues: CASSKNPNRVVSYEQYF.

V gene TRBV4-3 combines with J gene TRBJ2-7, with 11 nucleotides matching TRBD2. Unmatched junction bases numbered 9, after V lost 1 base and J lost 1 base. Looked up from germline, CDR1 is LGHNA and CDR2 is YSLEER. The CDR3 sequence is 18 residues long. CDR3 sequence reads: CASSQALTSGSLSYEQYF. CDR3 DNA sequence: TGCGCCAGCAGCCAAGCCCTTACTAGCGGGAGTTTATCCTACGAGCAGTACTTC.

The chain joins TRBV7-9 to TRBJ1-5; D call uncertain. V dropped 4 bases and J dropped 2 bases, with 15 bases sitting between them. Germline CDR1 SEHNR, CDR2 FQNEAQ (reference sequence). This CDR3 contains 16 residues. The CDR3: CASSSQWAKGNQPQHF. In DNA, the CDR3 is TGTGCCAGCAGCTCCCAGTGGGCGAAAGGCAATCAGCCCCAGCATTTT. Looking up the rest from reference TRBV7-9 and TRBJ1-5 gives the full variable domain: DTGVSQNPRHKITKRGQNVTFRCDPISEHNRLYWYRQTLGQGPEFLTYFQNEAQLEKSRLLSDRFSAERPKGSFSTLEIQRTEQGDSAMYLCASSSQWAKGNQPQHFGDGTRLSIL.

The V and J genes are TRBV18 and TRBJ2-3; D is ambiguous. The V end was cut by 5 bases, the J end by 3 bases, with 9 bases between. The germline V gene has CDR1 KGHSH and CDR2 LQKENI. This CDR3 has 13 residues. The CDR3 here is CASSSLVTDTQYF. The CDR3 bases are TGTGCCAGCTCATCATTAGTAACAGATACGCAGTATTTT.

The DNA of the CDR3 is TGTGCCAGCAGCGGTGAGCGGGGAAGAGGAGACGATGAGCAGTTCTTC. Residues: CASSGERGRGDDEQFF. This chain joins TRBV9 and TRBJ2-1, with 7 bases fitting TRBD2. CDR3 length: 16 residues. Trimming cost V 3 bases and J 8 bases; bases outside gene matches: 14. Germline loops: CDR1 SGDLS, CDR2 YYNGEE.

This clone occurred once. The rearrangement joins TRBV6-5 to TRBJ2-2, with D perhaps matching TRBD2 (5 bases). Looked up from germline, CDR1 is MNHEY and CDR2 is SVGAGI. V was cut by 3 bases and J by 8 bases, with 10 bases left in between. This CDR3 has 13 residues. DNA for the CDR3: TGTGCCAGCAGTTATTCCGGGGTAGGGGAGCTGTTTTTT. Its protein product is CASSYSGVGELFF.